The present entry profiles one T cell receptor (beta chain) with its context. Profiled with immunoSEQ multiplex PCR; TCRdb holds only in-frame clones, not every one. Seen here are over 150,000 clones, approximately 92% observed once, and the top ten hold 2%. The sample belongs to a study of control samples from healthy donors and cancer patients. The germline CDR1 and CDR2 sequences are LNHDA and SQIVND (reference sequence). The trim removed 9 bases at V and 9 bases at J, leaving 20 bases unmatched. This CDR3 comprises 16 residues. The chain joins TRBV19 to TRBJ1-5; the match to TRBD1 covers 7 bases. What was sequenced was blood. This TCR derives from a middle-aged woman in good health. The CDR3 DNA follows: TGTGCCAGCACTCTCGAGGTCACAGGGGTGGTCGGGCCCCAGCATTTT. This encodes CASTLEVTGVVGPQHF.